The T cell receptor beta chain described here comes from a study of beta chain features in type 1 diabetes (dated by TCRdb to the late 2010s). Describing the broader study: Mean age, gender distribution, total cell number and subset yield did not differ between patients and healthy donors. In the study, TCRB repertoires of sorted circulating CD4+ T cell subsets from recently diagnosed type 1 diabetes patients were compared with those of matched healthy donors. Regulatory and stem cell-like memory subsets were isolated from only 8 patients and roughly 8 healthy donors, whereas naive and central memory subsets came from all 28 donors. A total of roughly 100 million sorted cells were examined across all samples, and a strong correlation was observed between cell number per subset and RNA yield. Overall study outcomes, separate from this receptor: Because cDNA was sequenced instead of genomic DNA, highly expressing activated cells could be over-represented, though the groups showed no difference in activation or CD3 levels. Shorter templates might have been favored by PCR, but patient and control samples were amplified and corrected together, so both groups would have been affected equally by any skew. Naive, central memory and regulatory TCRB repertoires appeared more similar among patients than among healthy donors. Patients with type 1 diabetes made fewer insertions and deleted more nucleotides at VDJ recombination sites, implying thymic rearrangement abnormalities. Because small numbers of individuals were included in the HLA sub-analyses, any influence of HLA type on TCRB rearrangement was left unresolved. A moderate but significant shortening of TCRB CDR3 length was observed in type 1 diabetes patients in all four CD4+ subsets.

The High Capacity cDNA Reverse Transcription Kit was used to reverse transcribe all of the isolated RNA, meaning that expressed TCRB transcripts were what got sequenced. Stem cell-like memory T cell samples underwent survey-depth immunoSEQ sequencing, averaging roughly 1 million total reads per sample. Sorted cells were lysed in RLT buffer and RNA was extracted with DNase-treated RNeasy Micro or Mini kits, depending on cell number. To prevent cross-contamination, each cell subset was processed individually, whereas patient and healthy donor samples were processed jointly. Using the immunoSEQ multiplex PCR, TCRB sequences were amplified from cDNA into 87-bp fragments spanning the CDR3 region. Amplicons were sequenced on the Illumina HiSeq platform. Per the source publication's procedure: Synthetic template baselines were used to correct PCR bias computationally, reads within Hamming distance 2 were collapsed together, and singletons that could not be merged were discarded. Reads were aligned against IMGT to assign V, D and J genes, CDR3 length and insertions or deletions at six rearrangement sites. Within each subset, clonotype counts were normalized to sorted cell number, after which true diversity and Gini coefficients were computed with the tcR R package. The overlap coefficient, calculated on TCRB nucleotide sequences, was used to quantify repertoire sharing. TCRdb provides this immuneACCESS table in a form limited to in-frame rearrangements. Some clones are lacking; in checked studies, under half of them reflect an unresolved V gene, and why the rest are absent is not known. For V, J and clone size, that table is used; D and trimming come from the DNA. The sample yields 20,000 to 25,000 clones; more than 45% were counted once. The top ten clonotypes cover 0.3% to 0.4% of the sample.

Each donor gave one peripheral blood draw, approximately 120 mL on average, collected into heparinised tubes. Using a panel that included CD45RO, CCR7, CD25, CD127, CD95 and CD27, naive, central memory, regulatory and stem cell-like memory CD4+ T cells were sorted on a BD FACSAria II. A purity above 95% was achieved for all sorted populations. PBMCs were isolated immediately by Lymphoprep density gradient centrifugation and stained directly without culture. To minimize batch effects, samples were stained and sorted in pairs, one healthy donor with one patient per experiment. Regarding this clone: Which antigen it targets is not known. Within one base of it there is no much larger clone, and no base qualities were kept.

The specimen sequenced was stem cell memory CD4+ T cells from blood. The cell subset or site label here, explained by the study, means: stem cell-like memory CD4+ T cells. This clonotype was obtained from a man younger than 35 with type 1 diabetes.

Here is the DNA: TGTGCCAGCAGCTTGGGGCCAGGGGTATTTGGCGGGGAGCTGTTTTTT. This is translated as CASSLGPGVFGGELFF. The chain uses TRBV5-4 and TRBJ2-2; possibly the D gene is TRBD1, per 6 matching bases. The CDR3, from cysteine to phenylalanine, totals 16 residues. The read is trimmed to its CDR3 DNA, 48 bases read in frame from base 1. For CDR1 and CDR2, the germline V gene (reference sequence) lists SGHNT and YYREEE. V is cut by 0 bases and J by 7 bases, and the space between the germline ends is 16 bases.